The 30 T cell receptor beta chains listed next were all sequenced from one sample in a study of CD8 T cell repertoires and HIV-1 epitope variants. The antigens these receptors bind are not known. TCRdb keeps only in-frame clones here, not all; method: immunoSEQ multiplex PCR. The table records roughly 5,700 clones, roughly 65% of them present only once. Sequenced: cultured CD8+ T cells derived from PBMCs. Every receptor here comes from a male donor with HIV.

CDR3 DNA: TGCGCCAGCAGTGAGCTAGGACGGTCGATCTACGAGCAGTACTTC. This gives the protein CASSELGRSIYEQYF. The chain uses TRBV10-2 and TRBJ2-7; D not resolved. Trimming took off 2 bases at V and 3 bases at J, with 14 bases between the two ends. The CDR3 totals 15 residues. Germline V lookup: CDR1 WSHSY, CDR2 SAAADI.

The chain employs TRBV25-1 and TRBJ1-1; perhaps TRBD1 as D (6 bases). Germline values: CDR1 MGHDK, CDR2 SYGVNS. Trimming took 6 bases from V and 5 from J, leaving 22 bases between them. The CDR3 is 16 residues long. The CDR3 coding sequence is TGTGCCAGCAGAGAAGGGGGAGGGGGTCGGGATACTGAAGCTTTCTTT. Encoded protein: CASREGGGGRDTEAFF.

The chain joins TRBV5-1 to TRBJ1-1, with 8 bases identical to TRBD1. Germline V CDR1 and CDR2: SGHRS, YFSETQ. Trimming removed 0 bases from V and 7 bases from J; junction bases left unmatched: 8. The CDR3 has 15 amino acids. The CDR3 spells CASSLAVQGVSEAFF. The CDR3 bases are TGCGCCAGCAGCTTGGCCGTACAGGGGGTGAGTGAAGCTTTCTTT.

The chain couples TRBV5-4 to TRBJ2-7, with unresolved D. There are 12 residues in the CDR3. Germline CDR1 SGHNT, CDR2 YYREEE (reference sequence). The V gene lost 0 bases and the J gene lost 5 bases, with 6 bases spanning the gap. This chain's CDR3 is CASSLERHEQYF. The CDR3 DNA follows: TGTGCCAGCAGCTTGGAAAGGCACGAGCAGTACTTC.

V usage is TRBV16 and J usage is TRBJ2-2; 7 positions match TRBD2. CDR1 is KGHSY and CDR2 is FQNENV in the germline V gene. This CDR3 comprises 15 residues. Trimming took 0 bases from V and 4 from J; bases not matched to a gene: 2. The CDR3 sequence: CASSQSSGGTGELFF. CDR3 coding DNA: TGTGCCAGCAGCCAATCATCGGGGGGCACCGGGGAGCTGTTTTTT.

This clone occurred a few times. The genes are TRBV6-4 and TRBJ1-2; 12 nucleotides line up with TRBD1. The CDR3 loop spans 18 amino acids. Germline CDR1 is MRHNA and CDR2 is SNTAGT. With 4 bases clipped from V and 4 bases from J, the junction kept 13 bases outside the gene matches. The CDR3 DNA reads TGTGCCAGCAGTGTCCCCCCCAGGGACAGGGGGCTTGTCTATGGCTACACCTTC. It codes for CASSVPPRDRGLVYGYTF.

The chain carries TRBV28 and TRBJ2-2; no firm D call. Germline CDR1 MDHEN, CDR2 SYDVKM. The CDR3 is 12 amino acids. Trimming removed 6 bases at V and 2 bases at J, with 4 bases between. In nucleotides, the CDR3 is TGTGCCAGCAGCGGTAACACCGGGGAGCTGTTTTTT. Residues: CASSGNTGELFF.

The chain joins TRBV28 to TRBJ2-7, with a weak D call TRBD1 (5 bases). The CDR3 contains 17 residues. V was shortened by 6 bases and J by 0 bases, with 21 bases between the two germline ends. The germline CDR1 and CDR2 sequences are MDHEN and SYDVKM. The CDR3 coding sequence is TGTGCCAGCAGACCCCAAACAGGTGACGGTTCCTCCTACGAGCAGTACTTC. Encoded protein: CASRPQTGDGSSYEQYF.

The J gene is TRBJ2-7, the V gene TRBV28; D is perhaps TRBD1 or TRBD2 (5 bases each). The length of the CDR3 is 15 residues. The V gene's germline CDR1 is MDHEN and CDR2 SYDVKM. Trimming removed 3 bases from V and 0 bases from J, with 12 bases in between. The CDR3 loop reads CASSFTGADSYEQYF. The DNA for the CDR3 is TGTGCCAGCAGTTTTACCGGGGCCGACTCCTACGAGCAGTACTTC.

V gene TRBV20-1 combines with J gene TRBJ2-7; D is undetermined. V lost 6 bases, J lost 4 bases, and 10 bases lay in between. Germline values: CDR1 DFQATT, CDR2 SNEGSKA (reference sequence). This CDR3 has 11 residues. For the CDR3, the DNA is TGCAGTGCCCCTGACGGATACGAGCAGTACTTC. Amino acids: CSAPDGYEQYF.

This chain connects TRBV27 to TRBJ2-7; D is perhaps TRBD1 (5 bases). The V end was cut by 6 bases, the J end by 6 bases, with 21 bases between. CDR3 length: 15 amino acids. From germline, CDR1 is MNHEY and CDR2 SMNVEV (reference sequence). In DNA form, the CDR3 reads TGTGCCAGCAGCCCATTGGTGGACAACCCGGGCGAGCAGTACTTC. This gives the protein CASSPLVDNPGEQYF.

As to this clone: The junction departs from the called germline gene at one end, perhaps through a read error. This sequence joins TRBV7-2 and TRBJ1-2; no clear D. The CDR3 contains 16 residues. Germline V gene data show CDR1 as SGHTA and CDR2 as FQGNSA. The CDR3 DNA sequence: TGCGCCAGCAGCCAAGATCCCCCAGACTTGGACTATGGCTACACCTTC. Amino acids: CASSQDPPDLDYGYTF.

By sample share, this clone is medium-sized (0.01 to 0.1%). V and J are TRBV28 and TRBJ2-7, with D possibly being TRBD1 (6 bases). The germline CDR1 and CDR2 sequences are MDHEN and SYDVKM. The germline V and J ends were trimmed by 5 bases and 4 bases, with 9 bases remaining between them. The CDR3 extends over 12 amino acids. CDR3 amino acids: CASSRTVYEQYF. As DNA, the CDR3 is TGTGCCAGCAGTCGGACAGTATACGAGCAGTACTTC.

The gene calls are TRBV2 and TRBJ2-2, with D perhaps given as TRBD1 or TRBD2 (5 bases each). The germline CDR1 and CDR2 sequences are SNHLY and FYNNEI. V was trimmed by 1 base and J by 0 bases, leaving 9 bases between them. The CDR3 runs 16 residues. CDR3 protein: CASSEDGAANTGELFF. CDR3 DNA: TGTGCCAGCAGTGAAGACGGGGCCGCGAACACCGGGGAGCTGTTTTTT.

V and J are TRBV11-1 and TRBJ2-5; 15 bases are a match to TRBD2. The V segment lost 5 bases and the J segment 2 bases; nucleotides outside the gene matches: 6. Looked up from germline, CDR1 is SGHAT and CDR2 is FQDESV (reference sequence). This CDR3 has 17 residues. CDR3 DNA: TGTGCCAGCAGCCCCGGACTAGCGGGGGGGTTACAAGAGACCCAGTACTTC. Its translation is CASSPGLAGGLQETQYF.

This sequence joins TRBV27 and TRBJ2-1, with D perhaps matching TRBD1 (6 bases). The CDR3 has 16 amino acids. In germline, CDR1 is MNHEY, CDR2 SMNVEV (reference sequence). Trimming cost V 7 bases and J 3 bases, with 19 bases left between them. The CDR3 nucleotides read TGTGCCAGCACCATCTCAGGGGCCGCACACTACAATGAGCAGTTCTTC. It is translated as CASTISGAAHYNEQFF.

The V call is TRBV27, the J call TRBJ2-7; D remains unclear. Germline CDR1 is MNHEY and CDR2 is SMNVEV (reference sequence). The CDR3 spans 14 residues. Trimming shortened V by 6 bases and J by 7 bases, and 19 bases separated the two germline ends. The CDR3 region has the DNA TGTGCCAGCAGCCTGGGAAAAGGAGACCTTGAGCAGTACTTC. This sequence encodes CASSLGKGDLEQYF.

The CDR3 DNA reads TGTGCCAGCAGTTACGGCCGTGGCTACGAGCAGTACTTC. Its protein product is CASSYGRGYEQYF. This chain connects TRBV6-5 to TRBJ2-7; no reliable D call. Trimming shortened V by 2 bases and J by 3 bases, and 8 bases separated the two germline ends. CDR1 is MNHEY and CDR2 is SVGAGI in the germline V gene. This CDR3 is built from 13 residues.

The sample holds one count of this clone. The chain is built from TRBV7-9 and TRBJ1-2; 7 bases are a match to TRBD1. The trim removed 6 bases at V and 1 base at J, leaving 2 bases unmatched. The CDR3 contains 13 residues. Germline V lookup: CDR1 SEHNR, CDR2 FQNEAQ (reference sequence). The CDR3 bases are TGTGCCAGCAGTCGGGACAGTAACTATGGCTACACCTTC. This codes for CASSRDSNYGYTF.

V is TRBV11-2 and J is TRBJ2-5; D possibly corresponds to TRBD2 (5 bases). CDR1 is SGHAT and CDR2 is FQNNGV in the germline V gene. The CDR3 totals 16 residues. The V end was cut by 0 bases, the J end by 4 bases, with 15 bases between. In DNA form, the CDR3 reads TGTGCCAGCAGCTTAGATCTGACTGGGAGCGCAGAGACCCAGTACTTC. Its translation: CASSLDLTGSAETQYF.

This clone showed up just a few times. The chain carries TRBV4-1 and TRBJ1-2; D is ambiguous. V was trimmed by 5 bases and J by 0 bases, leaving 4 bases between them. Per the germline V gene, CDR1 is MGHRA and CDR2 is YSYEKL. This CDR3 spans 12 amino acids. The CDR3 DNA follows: TGCGCCAGCAGCTTCTCTAACTATGGCTACACCTTC. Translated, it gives CASSFSNYGYTF.

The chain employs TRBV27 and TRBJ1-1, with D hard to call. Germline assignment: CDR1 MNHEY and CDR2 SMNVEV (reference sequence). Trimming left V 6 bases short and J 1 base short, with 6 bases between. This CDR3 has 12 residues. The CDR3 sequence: CASREQNTEAFF. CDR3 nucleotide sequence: TGTGCCAGCAGGGAACAGAACACTGAAGCTTTCTTT.

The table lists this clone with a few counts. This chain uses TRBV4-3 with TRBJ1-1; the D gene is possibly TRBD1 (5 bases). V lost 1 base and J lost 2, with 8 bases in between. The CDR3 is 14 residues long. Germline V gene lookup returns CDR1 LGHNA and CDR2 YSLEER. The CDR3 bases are TGCGCCAGCAGCCAAGGGGGGATCAACACTGAAGCTTTCTTT. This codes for CASSQGGINTEAFF.

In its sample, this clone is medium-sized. DNA of the CDR3: TGTGCCAGCAGCGAATCAATAGGACAAGCCTACGAGCAGTACTTC. It specifies CASSESIGQAYEQYF. V is TRBV28 and J is TRBJ2-7; perhaps TRBD1 as D (5 bases). The germline V gene has CDR1 MDHEN and CDR2 SYDVKM. The V gene lost 6 bases and the J gene lost 2 bases, with 17 bases spanning the gap. The CDR3 covers 15 residues.

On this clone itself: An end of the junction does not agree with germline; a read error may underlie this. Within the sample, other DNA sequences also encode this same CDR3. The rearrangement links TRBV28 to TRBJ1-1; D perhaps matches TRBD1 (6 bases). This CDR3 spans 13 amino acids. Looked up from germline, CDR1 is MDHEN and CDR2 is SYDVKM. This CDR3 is CASSFTGNTEAFF. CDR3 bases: TGTGCCAGCAGCTTTACAGGGAACACTGAAGCCTTCTTT.

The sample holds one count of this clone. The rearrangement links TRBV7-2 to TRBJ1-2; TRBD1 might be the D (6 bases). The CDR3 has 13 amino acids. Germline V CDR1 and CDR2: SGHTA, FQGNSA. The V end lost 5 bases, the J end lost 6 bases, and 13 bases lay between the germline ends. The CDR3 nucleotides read TGTGCCAGCAGCCTACAGGGATCTGATGGCTACACCTTC. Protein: CASSLQGSDGYTF.

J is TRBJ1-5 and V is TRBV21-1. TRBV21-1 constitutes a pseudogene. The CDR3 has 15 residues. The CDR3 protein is CASSKDRSGPKPQHF. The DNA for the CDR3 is TGTGCCAGCAGCAAGGACCGTTCGGGCCCAAAGCCCCAGCATTTT.

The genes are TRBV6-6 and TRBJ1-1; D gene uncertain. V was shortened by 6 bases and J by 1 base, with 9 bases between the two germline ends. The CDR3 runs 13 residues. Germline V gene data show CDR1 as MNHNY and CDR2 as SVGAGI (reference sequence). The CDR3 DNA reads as TGTGCCAGCAGGGAAAATGGGAACACTGAAGCTTTCTTT. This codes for CASRENGNTEAFF.

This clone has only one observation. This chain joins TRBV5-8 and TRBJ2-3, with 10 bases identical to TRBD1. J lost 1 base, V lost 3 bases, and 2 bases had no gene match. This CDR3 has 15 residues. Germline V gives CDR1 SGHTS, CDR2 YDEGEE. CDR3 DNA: TGTGCCAGCAGCTCCGGGACAGGGGGCACAGATACGCAGTATTTT. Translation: CASSSGTGGTDTQYF.

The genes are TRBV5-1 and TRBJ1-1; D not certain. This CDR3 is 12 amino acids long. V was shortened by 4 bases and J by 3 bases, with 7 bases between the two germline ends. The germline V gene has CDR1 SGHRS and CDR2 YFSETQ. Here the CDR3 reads CASSLLDTEAFF. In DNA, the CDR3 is TGCGCCAGCAGCCTTCTGGACACTGAAGCTTTCTTT.